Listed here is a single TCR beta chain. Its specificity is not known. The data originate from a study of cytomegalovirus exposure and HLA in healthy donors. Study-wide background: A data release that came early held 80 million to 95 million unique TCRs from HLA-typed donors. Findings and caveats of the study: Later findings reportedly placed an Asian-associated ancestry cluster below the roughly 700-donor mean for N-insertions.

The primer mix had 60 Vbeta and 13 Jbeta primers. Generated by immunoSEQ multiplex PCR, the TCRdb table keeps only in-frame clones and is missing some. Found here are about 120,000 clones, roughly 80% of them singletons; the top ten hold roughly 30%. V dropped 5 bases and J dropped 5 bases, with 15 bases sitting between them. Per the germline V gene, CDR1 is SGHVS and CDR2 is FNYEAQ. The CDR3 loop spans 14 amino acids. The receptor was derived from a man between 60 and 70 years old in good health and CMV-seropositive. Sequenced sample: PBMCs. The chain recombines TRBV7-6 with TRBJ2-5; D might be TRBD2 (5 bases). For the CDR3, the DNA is TGTGCCAGCAGCCCCCAAGAGGGAGCGGAGACCCAGTACTTC. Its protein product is CASSPQEGAETQYF.